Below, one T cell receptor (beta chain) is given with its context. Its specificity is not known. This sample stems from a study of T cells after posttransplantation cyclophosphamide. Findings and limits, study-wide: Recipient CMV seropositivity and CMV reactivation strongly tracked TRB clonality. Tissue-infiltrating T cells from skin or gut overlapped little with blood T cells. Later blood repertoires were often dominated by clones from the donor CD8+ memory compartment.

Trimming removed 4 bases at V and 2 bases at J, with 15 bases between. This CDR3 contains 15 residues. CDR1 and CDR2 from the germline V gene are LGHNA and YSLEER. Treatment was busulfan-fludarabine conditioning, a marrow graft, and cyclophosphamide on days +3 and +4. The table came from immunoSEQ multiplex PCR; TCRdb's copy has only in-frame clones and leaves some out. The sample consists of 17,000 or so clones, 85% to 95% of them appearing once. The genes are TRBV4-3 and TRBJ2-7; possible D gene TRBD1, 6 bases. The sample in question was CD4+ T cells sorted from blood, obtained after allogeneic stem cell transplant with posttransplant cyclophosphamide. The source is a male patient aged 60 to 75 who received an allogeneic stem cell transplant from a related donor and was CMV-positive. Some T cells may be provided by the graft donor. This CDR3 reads CASSLETGRTYEQYF. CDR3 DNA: TGCGCCAGCAGCCTAGAGACAGGTAGAACCTACGAGCAGTACTTC.